The TCR beta chain under discussion was sequenced for a study of cytomegalovirus exposure and HLA in healthy donors. Study-wide results and caveats: In an earlier analysis, most TCR beta V segments were productive about 87% or about 30% of the time. According to a later analysis, donors in an Asian-associated ancestry cluster reportedly had fewer N-insertions than the roughly 640-donor mean. Common viral pathogens seemed, in a later analysis, to connect with several of the most significant clusters.

Concerning this clone: Its antigen is not known.

PCR primers comprised 60 Vbeta and 13 Jbeta primers. Assay: immunoSEQ multiplex PCR; the TCRdb copy retains only in-frame clones and omits some. The data show about 200,000 clones, over 60% seen once. CDR1 and CDR2 from the germline V gene are MNHEY and SVGAGI. This CDR3 region has 15 residues. Trimming took 7 bases from V and 3 from J, leaving 19 bases between them. This TCR derives from a man in his forties in good health and CMV-seronegative. The source material was PBMCs. The chain carries TRBV6-5 and TRBJ2-7, with a tentative D call TRBD1 (6 bases). As DNA, the CDR3 is TGTGCCAGCAAAAGGAGTGGGACATTAGACTACGAGCAGTACTTC. Translated: CASKRSGTLDYEQYF.